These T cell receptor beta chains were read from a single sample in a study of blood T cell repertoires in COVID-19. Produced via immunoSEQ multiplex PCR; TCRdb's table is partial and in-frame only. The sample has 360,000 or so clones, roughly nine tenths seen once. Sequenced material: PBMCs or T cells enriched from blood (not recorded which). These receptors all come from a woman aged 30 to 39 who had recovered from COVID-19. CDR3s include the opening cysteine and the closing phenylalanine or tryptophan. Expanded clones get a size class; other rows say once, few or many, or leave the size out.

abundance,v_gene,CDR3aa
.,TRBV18,CASSRERQAYNEQFF
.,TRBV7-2,CASSIHRGQGYGYTF
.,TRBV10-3,CAISDTGFGEKLFF
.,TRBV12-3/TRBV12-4,CASRPYSSVEQYF
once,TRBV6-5,CASRARGPNQPQHF
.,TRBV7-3,CASSTSGRTDTQYF
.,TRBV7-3,CASSLLGQPSEAFF
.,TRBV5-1,CASSLGTGKNTGELFF
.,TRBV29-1,CSVGGTATYTEAFF
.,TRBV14,CASRPQGSGNTIYF
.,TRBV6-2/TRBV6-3,CASSRGGGNEQYF
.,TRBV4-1,CASSQDGKWPGELFF
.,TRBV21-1,CASLGLLTDTQYF
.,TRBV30,CAWGALQGTEAFF
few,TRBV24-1,CATSPPASNQPQHF
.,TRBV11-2,CASRRLASPTDTQYF
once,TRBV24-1,CATPDEKLFF
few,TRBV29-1,CSVDTTTGGNYGYTF
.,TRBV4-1,CASSQGSTGGGGETQYF
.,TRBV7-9,CASSPDRYGETQYF
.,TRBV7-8,CASSDRTGYQPQHF
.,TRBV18,CASHRTGQGYGYTF
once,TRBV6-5,CASSVGAGRGNTIYF
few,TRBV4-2,CASSQVGGSNQPQHF
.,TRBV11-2,CASSPRPLAGYNEQFF
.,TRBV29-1,CSAEGQTYYEQYF
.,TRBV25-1,CASSERTGGKAFF
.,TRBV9,CASSVGASRGDSPLHF
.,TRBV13,CASSFRLADTWFF
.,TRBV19,CASTFNSVGGDQPQHF
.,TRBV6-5,CASSWDRRTDTQYF
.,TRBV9,CASSPRTANSPLHF
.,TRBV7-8,CASSLESPSGGSSYEQYF
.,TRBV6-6,CASSPAGGTSYNSPLHF
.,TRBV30,CAWSVPGLAKNIQYF
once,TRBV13,CASGGGNTIYF
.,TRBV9,CASSAGFTGSYNEQFF
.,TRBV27,CASSAGGTNTEAFF
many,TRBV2,CASSDPGLADLQYF
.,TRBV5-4,CASSLTSGSSYEQYF
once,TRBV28,CASSSPNSLTFF
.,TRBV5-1,CASSSATNEKLFF
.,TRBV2,CASSESLREGLYNDEQFF
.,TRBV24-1,CATSDSTSGGSYEQYF
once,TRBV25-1,CASSEVRGGVNGNTIYF
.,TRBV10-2,CASSDWTIGDTEAFF
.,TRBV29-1,CSGDRALGDEQFF
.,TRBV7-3,CASSPSGVSYEQYF